In this sample, the clone carrying this T cell receptor beta chain turned up many times. Its target is not known. According to the study, genomic DNA was the template for TCR beta VDJ and CDR3 profiling. TCRdb analysed the reads with MiXCR anew, one entry per CDR3 protein. The repertoire holds some 64,000 distinct CDR3 sequences, with roughly 58% as singletons. The data originate from a study of CD8+CD57+ T cells in acquired aplastic anemia. Study-level background: DNA recovered from sorted CD4+ and CD8+ cells had a mean of 3.2 ug.

Whole-study findings and limits: Patients had around 30 CD8+ CDR3 sequences in common with controls (the shared set).

V lost 2 bases, J lost 3 bases, and 7 bases lay in between. There are 13 residues in the CDR3. This TCR was sampled from a human donor in good health, serving as a control. V is TRBV12-3 or TRBV12-4 and J is TRBJ1-1; D is unclear. Input material: sorted CD4+, CD8+, or CD8+CD57+ T cells (not recorded which) from PBMCs. CDR3 DNA: TGTGCCAGCAGTTTAAAGGAACACACTGAAGCTTTCTTT. It codes for CASSLKEHTEAFF.